These 17 T cell receptor beta chains were sequenced from one sample in a study of blood T cell repertoires in COVID-19. The method was immunoSEQ multiplex PCR; TCRdb's version includes in-frame clones alone and lacks a portion of them. The sample holds about 260,000 clones, 80% to 90% seen once. The sample was PBMCs or T cells enriched from blood (not recorded which). The source of these receptors is a woman aged 40 to 50 who had been exposed to COVID-19.

Comments on this clone: Other nucleotide sequences in the sample specify the same CDR3. The chain is built from TRBV7-9 and TRBJ1-1, with TRBD1 identical over 7 bases. Germline CDR1 and CDR2: SEHNR and FQNEAQ (reference sequence). The CDR3 runs 11 residues. V lost 5 bases to trimming and J lost 8 bases; unmatched junction nucleotides: 2. The CDR3 loop reads CASSLGQEAFF. The CDR3 nucleotides are TGTGCCAGCAGCCTGGGACAGGAAGCTTTCTTT.

This chain uses TRBV4-1 with TRBJ1-5; D not certain. Between the trimmed V and J ends, which lost 3 bases and 3 bases, there was a span of 12 bases. This CDR3 has 15 amino acids. CDR1 and CDR2 (germline): MGHRA, YSYEKL. CDR3 loop: CASSQQLASNQPQHF. In DNA form, the CDR3 reads TGCGCCAGCAGCCAGCAATTGGCCTCCAATCAGCCCCAGCATTTT.

The gene calls are TRBV13 and TRBJ2-2, with TRBD1 identical over 7 bases. V lost 5 bases to trimming and J lost 6 bases; unmatched junction nucleotides: 9. There are 15 residues in the CDR3. The germline V gene has CDR1 PRHDT and CDR2 FYEKMQ (reference sequence). In nucleotides, the CDR3 is TGTGCCAGCAGCACTCGAGGGGGCTTAGCCGGGGAGCTGTTTTTT. Translation gives CASSTRGGLAGELFF.

The CDR3 DNA is TGTGCCAGCAGTGCAACCAGGAATGAGCAGTTCTTC. Translated: CASSATRNEQFF. V and J are TRBV12-3 or TRBV12-4 and TRBJ2-1; D not certain. The V end lost 5 bases, the J end lost 7 bases, and 9 bases lay between the germline ends. The CDR3 sequence is 12 residues long.

The rearrangement joins TRBV2 to TRBJ2-1; weak D call: TRBD1 (5 bases). The CDR3 has 14 amino acids. Germline V gene sequence: CDR1 SNHLY, CDR2 FYNNEI. V shed 7 bases and J shed 4 bases, with 14 bases lying between them. Written as DNA, the CDR3 is TGTGCCAGCATTCAGGGCCCCCTTTACAATGAGCAGTTCTTC. The encoded protein is CASIQGPLYNEQFF.

The chain uses TRBV18 and TRBJ2-1; no clear D. V was pared by 3 bases and J by 8 bases, with 8 bases between. The CDR3 totals 12 residues. Germline lookup yields CDR1 KGHSH and CDR2 LQKENI. The CDR3 region is CASSPERYEQFF. CDR3 sequence (DNA): TGTGCCAGCTCACCGGAGAGGTATGAGCAGTTCTTC.

This clone was counted once. The chain carries TRBV7-2 and TRBJ1-5; the match to TRBD1 covers 10 bases. J lost 2 bases, V lost 5 bases, and 3 bases had no gene match. The CDR3 is made up of 15 amino acids. Germline V gene data show CDR1 as SGHTA and CDR2 as FQGNSA. DNA of the CDR3: TGTGCCAGCAGCCGGACAGGGGGGGGCAATCAGCCCCAGCATTTT. Its protein product is CASSRTGGGNQPQHF. The full variable domain, rest sourced from reference TRBV7-2 and TRBJ1-5, is GAGVSQSPSNKVTEKGKDVELRCDPISGHTALYWYRQSLGQGLEFLIYFQGNSAPDKSGLPSDRFSAERTGGSVSTLTIQRTQQEDSAVYLCASSRTGGGNQPQHFGDGTRLSIL.

The V and J genes are TRBV19 and TRBJ2-5, with a weak D call TRBD1 (6 bases). This CDR3 has 15 amino acids. V was trimmed by 5 bases and J by 4 bases, leaving 17 bases between them. Germline V lookup: CDR1 LNHDA, CDR2 SQIVND (reference sequence). The CDR3 loop reads CASSSSGVRGETQYF. The CDR3 DNA sequence: TGTGCCAGTAGTTCGTCAGGGGTGAGGGGAGAGACCCAGTACTTC.

The V gene is TRBV4-2, the J gene TRBJ1-5; D may be TRBD1 (6 bases). The CDR3 contains 15 residues. CDR1 and CDR2 from the germline V gene are LGHNA and YNFKEQ. V dropped 1 base and J dropped 6 bases, with 13 bases sitting between them. The CDR3 DNA reads as TGTGCCAGCAGCCAAGTCGGGGGGGCAGGTCAGCCCCAGCATTTT. Its translation is CASSQVGGAGQPQHF.

CDR3 sequence (DNA): TGTGCCAGCAGCCACGGGACTAGCACATACTACACAGATACGCAGTATTTT. This sequence encodes CASSHGTSTYYTDTQYF. The chain combines TRBV7-2 with TRBJ2-3, with 9 positions matching TRBD2. V lost 5 bases to trimming and J lost 2 bases; unmatched junction nucleotides: 11. The germline CDR1 and CDR2 sequences are SGHTA and FQGNSA. This CDR3 spans 17 amino acids.

This rearrangement joins TRBV5-4 to TRBJ2-1; TRBD1 aligns across 7 bases. The CDR3 is made up of 13 amino acids. The ends lost 5 bases at V and 5 bases at J; junction bases unmatched: 4. From germline, CDR1 is SGHNT and CDR2 YYREEE (reference sequence). CDR3 coding DNA: TGTGCCAGCAGATGGGACAGCCACAATGAGCAGTTCTTC. Translating it yields CASRWDSHNEQFF.

The rearrangement links TRBV6-5 to TRBJ1-2, with 8 positions matching TRBD1. This CDR3 has 13 amino acids. Germline lookup yields CDR1 MNHEY and CDR2 SVGAGI. Trimming removed 5 bases from V and 4 bases from J; junction bases left unmatched: 3. This chain's CDR3 is CASSKTGVYGYTF. CDR3 nucleotide sequence: TGTGCCAGCAGTAAGACAGGGGTCTATGGCTACACCTTC.

The rearrangement joins TRBV10-2 to TRBJ1-5; D unclear. This CDR3 spans 14 amino acids. CDR1 is WSHSY, CDR2 SAAADI, per germline. V gave up 0 bases and J gave up 2 bases, with 5 bases separating them. CDR3 residues: CASSESRGNQPQHF. The CDR3 bases are TGCGCCAGCAGTGAGTCGAGGGGCAATCAGCCCCAGCATTTT.

CDR3 sequence: CASGWYQGYQEQFF. CDR3 coding DNA: TGTGCCAGCGGCTGGTATCAGGGCTACCAAGAGCAGTTCTTC. The chain recombines TRBV5-5 with TRBJ2-1; D may be TRBD1 (5 bases). The CDR3 spans 14 residues. Germline values: CDR1 SGHKS, CDR2 YYEKEE (reference sequence). Trimming cost V 7 bases and J 10 bases, with 21 bases left between them.

This sequence joins TRBV11-3 and TRBJ2-1, with 8 nucleotides matching TRBD2. The CDR3 has 16 amino acids. CDR1 and CDR2 from the germline V gene are SGHNT and YENEEA. The J segment lost 5 bases and the V segment lost 1 base, leaving 7 bases of the junction unmatched. CDR3 residues: CASSLVSGRGNNEQFF. The CDR3 DNA is TGTGCCAGCAGCTTAGTCAGCGGGAGAGGGAACAATGAGCAGTTCTTC.

The chain combines TRBV2 with TRBJ1-5, with no clear D. Trimming cost V 4 bases and J 4 bases, with 8 bases left between them. This CDR3 has 13 residues. From germline, CDR1 is SNHLY and CDR2 FYNNEI. The CDR3 reads CASSVGENQPQHF. DNA of the CDR3: TGTGCCAGCAGTGTCGGAGAGAATCAGCCCCAGCATTTT.

The chain links TRBV6-2 or TRBV6-3 to TRBJ2-2; TRBD2 agrees at 12 bases. Per the germline V gene, CDR1 is MNHEY and CDR2 is SVGEGT. This CDR3 is 18 amino acids long. V was pared by 2 bases and J by 6 bases, with 10 bases of the junction left unmatched. CDR3 in amino acids: CASSYLAGGRIGPGELFF. The CDR3 nucleotides read TGTGCCAGCAGTTACCTAGCGGGGGGGCGTATCGGTCCCGGGGAGCTGTTTTTT.